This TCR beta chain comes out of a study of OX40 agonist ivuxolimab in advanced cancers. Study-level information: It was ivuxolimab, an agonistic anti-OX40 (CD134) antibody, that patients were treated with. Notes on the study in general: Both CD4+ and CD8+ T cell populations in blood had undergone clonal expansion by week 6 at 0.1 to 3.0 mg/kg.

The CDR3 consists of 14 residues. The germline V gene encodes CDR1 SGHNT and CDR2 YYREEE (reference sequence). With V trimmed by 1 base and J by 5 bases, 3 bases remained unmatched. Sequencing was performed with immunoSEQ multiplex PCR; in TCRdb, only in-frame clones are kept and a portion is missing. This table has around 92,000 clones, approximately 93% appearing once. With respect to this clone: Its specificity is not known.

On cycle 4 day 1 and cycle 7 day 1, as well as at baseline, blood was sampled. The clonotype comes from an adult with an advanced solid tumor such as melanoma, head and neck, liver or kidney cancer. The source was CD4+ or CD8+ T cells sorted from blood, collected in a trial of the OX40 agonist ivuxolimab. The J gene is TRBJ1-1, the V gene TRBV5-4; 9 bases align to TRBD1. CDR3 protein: CASSLNRGHTEAFF. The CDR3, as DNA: TGTGCCAGCAGCTTGAACAGGGGGCATACTGAAGCTTTCTTT.